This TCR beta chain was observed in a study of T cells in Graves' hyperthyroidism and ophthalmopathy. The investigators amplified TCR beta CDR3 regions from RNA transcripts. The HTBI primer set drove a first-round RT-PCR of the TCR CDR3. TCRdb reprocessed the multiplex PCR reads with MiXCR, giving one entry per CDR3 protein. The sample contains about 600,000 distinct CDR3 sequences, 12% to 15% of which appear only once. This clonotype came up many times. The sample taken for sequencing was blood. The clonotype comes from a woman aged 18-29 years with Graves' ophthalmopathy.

The CDR3 nucleotides are TGTGCCAGCAGTGAAGTACGAAGCCAGCCCCAGCATTTT. As protein: CASSEVRSQPQHF. The V and J genes are TRBV2 and TRBJ1-5; D remains unclear. Trimming shortened V by 1 base and J by 7 bases, and 8 bases separated the two germline ends. The CDR3 is made up of 13 amino acids. The germline gives CDR1 SNHLY, CDR2 FYNNEI.